This TCR beta chain originates from a study of blood T cell repertoires in COVID-19. Authors' methods: Cell counts per sample came from amplifying reference gene primers. Clones were sequenced by immunoSEQ multiplex PCR, and TCRdb holds only the in-frame ones, with some missing. That table gives V, J and clone size, and the DNA gave D and trimming. The sample shows fewer than 250,000 clones, approximately 79% of them seen only once. The CDR3 is made up of 18 amino acids. The ends lost 1 base at V and 5 bases at J; junction bases unmatched: 10. The germline CDR1 and CDR2 sequences are SGHAT and FQNNGV.

This TCR was sampled from a woman aged 45-65 years with acute or convalescent COVID-19. The chain carries TRBV11-2 and TRBJ2-3; 12 bases agree with TRBD2. Material: peripheral blood. CDR3 in amino acids: CASSLGASGRASRDTQYF. DNA of the CDR3: TGTGCCAGCAGCTTAGGGGCTAGCGGGAGGGCGTCCCGAGATACGCAGTATTTT.